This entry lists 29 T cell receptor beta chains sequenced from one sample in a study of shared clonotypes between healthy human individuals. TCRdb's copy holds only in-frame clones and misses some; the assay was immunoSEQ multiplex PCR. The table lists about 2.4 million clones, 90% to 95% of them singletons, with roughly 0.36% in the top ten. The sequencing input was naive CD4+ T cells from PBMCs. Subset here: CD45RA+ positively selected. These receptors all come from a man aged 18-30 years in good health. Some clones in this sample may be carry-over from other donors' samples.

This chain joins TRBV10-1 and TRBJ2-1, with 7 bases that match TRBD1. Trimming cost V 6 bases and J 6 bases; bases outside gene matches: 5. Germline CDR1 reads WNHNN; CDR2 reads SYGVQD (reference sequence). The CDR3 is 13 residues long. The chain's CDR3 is CASSDRDSNEQFF. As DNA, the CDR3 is TGCGCCAGCAGCGACCGGGACAGCAATGAGCAGTTCTTC.

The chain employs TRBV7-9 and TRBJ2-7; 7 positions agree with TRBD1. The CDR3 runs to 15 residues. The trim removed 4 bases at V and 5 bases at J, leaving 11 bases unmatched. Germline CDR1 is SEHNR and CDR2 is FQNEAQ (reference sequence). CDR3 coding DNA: TGTGCCAGCAGCTACAGGGGAACCCCCAAGGACGAGCAGTACTTC. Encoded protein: CASSYRGTPKDEQYF.

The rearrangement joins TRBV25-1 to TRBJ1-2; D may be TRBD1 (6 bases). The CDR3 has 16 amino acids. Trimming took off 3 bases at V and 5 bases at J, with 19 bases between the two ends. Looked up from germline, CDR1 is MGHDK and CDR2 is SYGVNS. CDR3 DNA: TGTGCCAGCAGTGACAACGGGGAGGGGGGCTATTATGGCTACACCTTC. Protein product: CASSDNGEGGYYGYTF.

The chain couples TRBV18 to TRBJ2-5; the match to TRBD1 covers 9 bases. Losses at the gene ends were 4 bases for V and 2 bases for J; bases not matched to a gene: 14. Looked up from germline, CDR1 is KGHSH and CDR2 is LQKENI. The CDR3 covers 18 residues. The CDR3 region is CASSQQGAPRARQETQYF. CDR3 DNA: TGTGCCAGCTCACAACAGGGGGCGCCCCGGGCCCGACAAGAGACCCAGTACTTC.

The CDR3 loop is CASSTGQSYGYTF. The CDR3 DNA reads TGTGCCAGCAGCACGGGACAGAGCTATGGCTACACCTTC. J is TRBJ1-2 and V is TRBV7-9; TRBD1 matches at 7 bases. Germline CDR1 SEHNR, CDR2 FQNEAQ (reference sequence). The CDR3 extends over 13 amino acids. Trimming at V came to 5 bases and at J to 4 bases, leaving 4 bases not matched to a gene.

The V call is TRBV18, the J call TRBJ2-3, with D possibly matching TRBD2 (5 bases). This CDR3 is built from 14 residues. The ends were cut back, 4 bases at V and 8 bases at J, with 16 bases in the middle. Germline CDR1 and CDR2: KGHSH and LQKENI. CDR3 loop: CASSLSAGVGTQYF. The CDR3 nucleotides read TGTGCCAGCTCACTCTCCGCGGGCGTGGGTACGCAGTATTTT.

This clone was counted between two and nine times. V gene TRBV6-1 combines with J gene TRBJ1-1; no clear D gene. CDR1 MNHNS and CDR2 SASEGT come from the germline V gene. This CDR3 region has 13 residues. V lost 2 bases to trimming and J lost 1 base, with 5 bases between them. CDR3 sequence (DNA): TGTGCCAGCAGTGAAATGGGGAACACTGAAGCTTTCTTT. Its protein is CASSEMGNTEAFF.

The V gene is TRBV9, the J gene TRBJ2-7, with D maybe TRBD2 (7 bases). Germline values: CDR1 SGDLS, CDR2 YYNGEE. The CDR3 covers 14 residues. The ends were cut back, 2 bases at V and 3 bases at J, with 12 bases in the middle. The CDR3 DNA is TGTGCCAGCAGCGTGGGGGGGCGATTCTACGAGCAGTACTTC. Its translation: CASSVGGRFYEQYF.

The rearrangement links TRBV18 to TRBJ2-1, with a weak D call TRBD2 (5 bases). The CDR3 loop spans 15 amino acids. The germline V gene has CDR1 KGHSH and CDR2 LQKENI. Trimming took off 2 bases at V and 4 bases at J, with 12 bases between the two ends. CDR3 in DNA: TGTGCCAGCTCACCATTTTCGGAGGTGTACAATGAGCAGTTCTTC. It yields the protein CASSPFSEVYNEQFF.

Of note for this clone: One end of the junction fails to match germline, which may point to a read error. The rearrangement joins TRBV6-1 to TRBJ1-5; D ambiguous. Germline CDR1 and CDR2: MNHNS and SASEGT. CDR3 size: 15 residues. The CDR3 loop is CASSKLRESNQPQRF. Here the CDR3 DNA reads TGTGCCAGCAGTAAGCTTCGGGAAAGCAATCAGCCCCAGCGTTTT.

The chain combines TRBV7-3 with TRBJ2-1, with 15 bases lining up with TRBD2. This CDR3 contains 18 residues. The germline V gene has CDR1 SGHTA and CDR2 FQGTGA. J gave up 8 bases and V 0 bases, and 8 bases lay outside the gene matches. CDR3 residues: CASSLTQTGTSGRHEQFF. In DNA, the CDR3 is TGTGCCAGCAGCTTAACACAGACGGGGACTAGCGGGAGGCATGAGCAGTTCTTC.

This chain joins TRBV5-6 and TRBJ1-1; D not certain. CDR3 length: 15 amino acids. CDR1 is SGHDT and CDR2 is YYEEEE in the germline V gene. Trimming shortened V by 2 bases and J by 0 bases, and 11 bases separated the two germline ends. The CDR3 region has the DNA TGTGCCAGCAGCTTTTCTATGCGGCTGAACACTGAAGCTTTCTTT. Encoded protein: CASSFSMRLNTEAFF.

The CDR3 loop reads CASSLAASPSYEQYF. The DNA of the CDR3 is TGTGCCAGCAGCTTGGCGGCCAGCCCTTCCTACGAGCAGTACTTC. The J gene is TRBJ2-7, the V gene TRBV5-5; no clear D gene. The CDR3 covers 15 residues. Germline V CDR1 and CDR2: SGHKS, YYEKEE (reference sequence). The V gene lost 0 bases and the J gene lost 1 base, with 11 bases spanning the gap.

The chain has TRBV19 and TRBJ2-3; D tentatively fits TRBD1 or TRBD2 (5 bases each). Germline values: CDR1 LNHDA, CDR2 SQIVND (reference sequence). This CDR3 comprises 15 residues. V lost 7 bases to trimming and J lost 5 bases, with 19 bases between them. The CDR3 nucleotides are TGTGCCAGTACCCATGGGGGATGGGGAAGAGATACGCAGTATTTT. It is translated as CASTHGGWGRDTQYF.

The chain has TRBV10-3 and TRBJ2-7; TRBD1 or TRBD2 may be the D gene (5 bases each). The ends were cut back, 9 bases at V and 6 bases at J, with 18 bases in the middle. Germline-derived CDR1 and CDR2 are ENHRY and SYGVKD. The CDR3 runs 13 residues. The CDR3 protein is CAISPGHGAEQYF. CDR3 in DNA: TGTGCCATTTCCCCGGGCCACGGGGCCGAGCAGTACTTC.

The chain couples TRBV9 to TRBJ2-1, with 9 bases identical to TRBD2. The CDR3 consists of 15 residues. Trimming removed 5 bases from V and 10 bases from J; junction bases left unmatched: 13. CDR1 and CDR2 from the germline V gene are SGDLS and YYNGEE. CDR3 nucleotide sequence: TGTGCCAGCAGTAAAGGCGCCGTGCGGGAGGGGGAGCAGTTCTTC. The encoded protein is CASSKGAVREGEQFF.

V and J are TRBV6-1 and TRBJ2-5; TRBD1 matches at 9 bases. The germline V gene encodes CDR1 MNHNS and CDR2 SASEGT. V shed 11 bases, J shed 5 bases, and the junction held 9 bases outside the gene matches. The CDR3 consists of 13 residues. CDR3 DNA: TGTGCCGCCCTCGACAGGGGGAGGGAGACCCAGTACTTC. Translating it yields CAALDRGRETQYF.

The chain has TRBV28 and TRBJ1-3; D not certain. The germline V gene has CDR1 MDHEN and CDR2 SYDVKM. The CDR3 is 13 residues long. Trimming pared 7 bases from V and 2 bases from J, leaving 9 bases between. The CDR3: CASKSTAGNTIYF. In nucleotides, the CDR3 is TGTGCCAGCAAGAGTACGGCTGGAAACACCATATATTTT.

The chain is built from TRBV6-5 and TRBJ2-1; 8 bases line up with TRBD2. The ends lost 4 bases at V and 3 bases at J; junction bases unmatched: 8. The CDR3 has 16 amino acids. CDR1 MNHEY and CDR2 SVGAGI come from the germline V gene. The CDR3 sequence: CASSSRIGTSYNEQFF. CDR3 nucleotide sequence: TGTGCCAGCAGTTCTCGAATAGGGACTAGCTACAATGAGCAGTTCTTC.

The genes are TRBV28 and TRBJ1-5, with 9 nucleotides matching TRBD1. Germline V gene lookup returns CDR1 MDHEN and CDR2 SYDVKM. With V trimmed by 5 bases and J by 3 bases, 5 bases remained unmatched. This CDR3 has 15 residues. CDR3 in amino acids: CASSRGTGPNQPQHF. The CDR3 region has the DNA TGTGCCAGCAGTCGGGGGACAGGGCCCAATCAGCCCCAGCATTTT.

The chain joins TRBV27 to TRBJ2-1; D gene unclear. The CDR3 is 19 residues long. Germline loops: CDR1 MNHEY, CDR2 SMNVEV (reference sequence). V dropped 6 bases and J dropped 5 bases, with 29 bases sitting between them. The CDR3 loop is CASSLFLIPGGPRNNEQFF. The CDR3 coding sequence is TGTGCCAGCAGCCTTTTTCTAATACCGGGCGGCCCAAGGAACAATGAGCAGTTCTTC.

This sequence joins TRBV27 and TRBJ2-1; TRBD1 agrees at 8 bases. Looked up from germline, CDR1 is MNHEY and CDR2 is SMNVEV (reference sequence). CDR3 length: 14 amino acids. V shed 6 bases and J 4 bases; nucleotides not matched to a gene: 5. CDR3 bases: TGTGCCAGCAGCAGGACAGGGATATACAATGAGCAGTTCTTC. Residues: CASSRTGIYNEQFF.

In DNA form, the CDR3 reads TGCAGCGCCGCGGACGGATTGAACACTGAAGCTTTCTTT. Its translation: CSAADGLNTEAFF. This rearrangement joins TRBV29-1 to TRBJ1-1, with unresolved D. Trimming took 7 bases from V and 0 from J, leaving 12 bases between them. This CDR3 comprises 13 residues. CDR1 and CDR2 (germline): SQVTM, ANQGSEA.

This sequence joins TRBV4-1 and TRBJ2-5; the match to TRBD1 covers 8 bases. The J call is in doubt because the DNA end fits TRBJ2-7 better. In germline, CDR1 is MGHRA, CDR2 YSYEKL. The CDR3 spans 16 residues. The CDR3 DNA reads TGCGCCAGCAGCCAACAGGGGGCGGACCCAGCCTACGAGCAGTACTTC. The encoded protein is CASSQQGADPAYEQYF.

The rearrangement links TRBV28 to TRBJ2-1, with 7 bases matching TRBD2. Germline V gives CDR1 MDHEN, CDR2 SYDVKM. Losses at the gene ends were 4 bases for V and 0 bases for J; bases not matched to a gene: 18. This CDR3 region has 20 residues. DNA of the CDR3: TGTGCCAGCAGTTCCCCCTCGGTAGCGGGCGGCTTAGGCTCCTACAATGAGCAGTTCTTC. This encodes CASSSPSVAGGLGSYNEQFF.

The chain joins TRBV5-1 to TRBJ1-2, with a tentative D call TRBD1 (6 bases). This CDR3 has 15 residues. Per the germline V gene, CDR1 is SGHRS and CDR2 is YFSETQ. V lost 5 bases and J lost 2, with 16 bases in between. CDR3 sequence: CASSTQQGANYGYTF. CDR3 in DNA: TGCGCCAGCAGTACCCAACAGGGCGCGAACTATGGCTACACCTTC. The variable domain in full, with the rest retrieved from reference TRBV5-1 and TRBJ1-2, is KAGVTQTPRYLIKTRGQQVTLSCSPISGHRSVSWYQQTPGQGLQFLFEYFSETQRNKGNFPGRFSGRQFSNSRSEMNVSTLELGDSALYLCASSTQQGANYGYTFGSGTRLTVV.

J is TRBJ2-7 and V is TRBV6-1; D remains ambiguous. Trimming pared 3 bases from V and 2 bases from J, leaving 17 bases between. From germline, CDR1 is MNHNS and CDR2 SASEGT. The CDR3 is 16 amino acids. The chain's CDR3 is CASSENFPPSTYEQYF. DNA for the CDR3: TGTGCCAGCAGTGAGAACTTTCCCCCTTCAACCTACGAGCAGTACTTC.

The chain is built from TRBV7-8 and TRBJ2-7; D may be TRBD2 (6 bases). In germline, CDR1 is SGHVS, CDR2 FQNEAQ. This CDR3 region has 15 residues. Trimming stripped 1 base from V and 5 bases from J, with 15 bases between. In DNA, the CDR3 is TGTGCCAGCAGCTTAGAACGGGGGAGGTCGGACGAGCAGTACTTC. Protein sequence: CASSLERGRSDEQYF.

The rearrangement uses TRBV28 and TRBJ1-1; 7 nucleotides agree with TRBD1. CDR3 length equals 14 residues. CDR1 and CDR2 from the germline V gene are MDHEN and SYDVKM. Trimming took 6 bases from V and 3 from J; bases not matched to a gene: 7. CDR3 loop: CASSPSDRDTEAFF. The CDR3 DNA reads TGTGCCAGCAGCCCTTCCGACAGGGACACTGAAGCTTTCTTT.